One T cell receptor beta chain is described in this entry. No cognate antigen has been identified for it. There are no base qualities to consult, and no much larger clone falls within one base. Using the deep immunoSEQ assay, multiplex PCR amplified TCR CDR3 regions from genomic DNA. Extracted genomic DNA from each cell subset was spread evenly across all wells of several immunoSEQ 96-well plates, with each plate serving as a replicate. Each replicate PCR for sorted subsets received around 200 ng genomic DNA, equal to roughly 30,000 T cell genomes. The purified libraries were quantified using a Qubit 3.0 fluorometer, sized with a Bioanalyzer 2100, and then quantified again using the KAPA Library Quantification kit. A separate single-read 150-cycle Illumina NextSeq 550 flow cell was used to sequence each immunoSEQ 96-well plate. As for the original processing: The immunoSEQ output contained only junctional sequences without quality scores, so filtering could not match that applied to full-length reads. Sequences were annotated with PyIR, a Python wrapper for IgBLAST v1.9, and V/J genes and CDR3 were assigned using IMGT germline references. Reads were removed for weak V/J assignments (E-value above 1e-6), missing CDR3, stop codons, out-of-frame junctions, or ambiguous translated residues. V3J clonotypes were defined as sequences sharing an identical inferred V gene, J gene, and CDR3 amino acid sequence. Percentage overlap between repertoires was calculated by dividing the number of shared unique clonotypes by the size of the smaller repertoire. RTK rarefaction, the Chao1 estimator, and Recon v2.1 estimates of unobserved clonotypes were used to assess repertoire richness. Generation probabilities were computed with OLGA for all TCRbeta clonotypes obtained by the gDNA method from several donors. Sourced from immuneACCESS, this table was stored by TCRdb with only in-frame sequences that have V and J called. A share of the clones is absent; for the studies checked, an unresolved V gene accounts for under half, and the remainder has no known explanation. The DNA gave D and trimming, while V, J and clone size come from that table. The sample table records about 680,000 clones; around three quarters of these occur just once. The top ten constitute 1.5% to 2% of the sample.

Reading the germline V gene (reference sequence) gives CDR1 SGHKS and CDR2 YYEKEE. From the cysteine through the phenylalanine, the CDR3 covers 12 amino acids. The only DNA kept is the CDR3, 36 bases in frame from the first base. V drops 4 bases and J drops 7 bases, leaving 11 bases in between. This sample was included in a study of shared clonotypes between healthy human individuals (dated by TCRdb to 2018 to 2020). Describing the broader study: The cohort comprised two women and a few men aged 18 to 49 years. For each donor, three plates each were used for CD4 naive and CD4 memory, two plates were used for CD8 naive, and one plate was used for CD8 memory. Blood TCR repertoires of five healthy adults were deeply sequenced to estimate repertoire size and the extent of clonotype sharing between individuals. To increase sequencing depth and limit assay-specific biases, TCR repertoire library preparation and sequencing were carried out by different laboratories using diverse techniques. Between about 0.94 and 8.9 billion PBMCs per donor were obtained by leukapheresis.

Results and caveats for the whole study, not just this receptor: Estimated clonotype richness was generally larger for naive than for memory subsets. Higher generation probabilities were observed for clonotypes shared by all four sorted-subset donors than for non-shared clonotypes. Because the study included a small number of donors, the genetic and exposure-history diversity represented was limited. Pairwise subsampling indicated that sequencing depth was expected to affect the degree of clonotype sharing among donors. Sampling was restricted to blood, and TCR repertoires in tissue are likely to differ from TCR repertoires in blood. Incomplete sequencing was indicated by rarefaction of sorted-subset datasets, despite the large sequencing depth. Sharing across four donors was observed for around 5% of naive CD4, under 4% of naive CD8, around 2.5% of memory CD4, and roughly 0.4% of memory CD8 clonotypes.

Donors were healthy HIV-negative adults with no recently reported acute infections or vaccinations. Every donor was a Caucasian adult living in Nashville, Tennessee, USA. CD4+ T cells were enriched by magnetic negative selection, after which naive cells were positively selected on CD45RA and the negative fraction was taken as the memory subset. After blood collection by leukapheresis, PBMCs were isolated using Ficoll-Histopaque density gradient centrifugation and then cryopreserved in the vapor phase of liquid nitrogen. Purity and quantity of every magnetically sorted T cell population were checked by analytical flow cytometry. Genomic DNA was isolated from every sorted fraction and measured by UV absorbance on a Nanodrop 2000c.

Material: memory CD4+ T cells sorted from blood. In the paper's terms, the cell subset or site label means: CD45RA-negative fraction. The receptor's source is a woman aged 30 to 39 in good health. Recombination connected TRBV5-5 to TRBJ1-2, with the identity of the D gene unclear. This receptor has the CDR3 CASSPENVGYTF. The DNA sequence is TGTGCCAGCAGCCCTGAGAATGTTGGCTACACCTTC.